Below, 16 T cell receptor beta chains from the same sample are listed, as sequenced in a study of blood T cell repertoires in COVID-19. TCRdb's table, derived via immunoSEQ multiplex PCR, lists solely in-frame clones and lacks some. The table shows nearly 350,000 clones, with 88% occurring only once. Sequencing was done on a sample of peripheral blood. The receptors stem from a woman aged 70 to 79 with COVID-19, enrolled during active disease.

The rearrangement joins TRBV10-3 to TRBJ1-5; TRBD1 might be the D (5 bases). The CDR3 runs to 17 residues. V was clipped by 0 bases and J by 5 bases, with 17 bases between them. Germline V gives CDR1 ENHRY, CDR2 SYGVKD. The CDR3 DNA reads as TGTGCCATCAGTGAGTCCAGTAGGGGACTTAAGGATCAGCCCCAGCATTTT. Translated: CAISESSRGLKDQPQHF.

The J gene is TRBJ2-2, the V gene TRBV2; TRBD1 might be the D (5 bases). V lost 8 bases to trimming and J lost 3 bases, with 13 bases between them. The CDR3 covers 14 residues. The germline CDR1 and CDR2 sequences are SNHLY and FYNNEI. The CDR3 is CASGQSLDTGELFF. For the CDR3, the DNA is TGTGCCAGCGGACAATCCCTAGACACCGGGGAGCTGTTTTTT.

V is TRBV11-2 and J is TRBJ2-4; D is possibly TRBD2 (6 bases). Deletions cut 3 bases from V and 5 bases from J, with 11 bases between. Germline loops: CDR1 SGHAT, CDR2 FQNNGV. The CDR3 is made up of 14 amino acids. The CDR3 protein is CASSFGGSENIQYF. Here the CDR3 DNA reads TGTGCCAGCAGCTTCGGGGGAAGTGAAAACATTCAGTACTTC.

The genes are TRBV11-2 and TRBJ1-3; D remains unclear. CDR1 and CDR2 from the germline V gene are SGHAT and FQNNGV. The CDR3 contains 15 residues. The germline V and J ends were trimmed by 1 base and 0 bases, with 7 bases remaining between them. CDR3 in amino acids: CASSLVGYSGNTIYF. As DNA, the CDR3 is TGTGCCAGCAGCTTAGTGGGCTACTCTGGAAACACCATATATTTT. Full variable domain (outside the CDR3, taken from reference TRBV11-2 and TRBJ1-3): EAGVAQSPRYKIIEKRQSVAFWCNPISGHATLYWYQQILGQGPKLLIQFQNNGVVDDSQLPKDRFSAERLKGVDSTLKIQPAKLEDSAVYLCASSLVGYSGNTIYFGEGSWLTVV.

This chain joins TRBV6-5 and TRBJ1-2; 10 nucleotides agree with TRBD1. The V segment lost 6 bases and the J segment 2 bases; nucleotides outside the gene matches: 6. The CDR3 loop spans 15 amino acids. The germline gives CDR1 MNHEY, CDR2 SVGAGI. CDR3 region: CASSTDRGKNYGYTF. The CDR3 DNA reads TGTGCCAGCAGCACGGACAGGGGGAAGAACTATGGCTACACCTTC.

This sequence joins TRBV7-2 and TRBJ1-2; 11 nucleotides line up with TRBD1. The junction had 3 bases not matched to a gene; V was cut back by 0 bases and J by 6 bases. The CDR3 consists of 15 residues. Germline CDR1 reads SGHTA; CDR2 reads FQGNSA. The CDR3 DNA sequence: TGTGCCAGCAGCTTAGCAGCGGGACAGGGGGATGGCTACACCTTC. It codes for CASSLAAGQGDGYTF.

This chain connects TRBV2 to TRBJ1-2, with a tentative D call TRBD1 (5 bases). Trimming took off 2 bases at V and 8 bases at J, with 12 bases between the two ends. Germline CDR1 and CDR2: SNHLY and FYNNEI. The CDR3 is 13 amino acids. This CDR3 is CASSEMADSGYTF. CDR3 in DNA: TGTGCCAGCAGTGAAATGGCAGACAGCGGCTACACCTTC.

J is TRBJ1-1 and V is TRBV11-2; D unclear. Trimming cost V 3 bases and J 7 bases, with 9 bases left between them. Germline V gives CDR1 SGHAT, CDR2 FQNNGV. The CDR3 is 12 residues long. The CDR3 coding sequence is TGTGCCAGCAGCTTTTCCACGGGTGAAGCTTTCTTT. Residues: CASSFSTGEAFF.

This clone has just one count. CDR3 in DNA: TGTGCCACCAGAGACACGTTAGACACCGGGGAGCTGTTTTTT. Protein sequence: CATRDTLDTGELFF. The chain couples TRBV24-1 to TRBJ2-2; the D is unclear. CDR1 and CDR2 (germline): KGHDR, SFDVKD. V lost 7 bases and J 3 bases, leaving 11 bases between the germline ends. The CDR3 length is 14 residues.

V usage is TRBV27 and J usage is TRBJ1-4, with 7 positions matching TRBD1. The germline V gene encodes CDR1 MNHEY and CDR2 SMNVEV (reference sequence). V lost 5 bases and J lost 5; bases outside the gene matches: 11. The length of the CDR3 is 16 residues. CDR3 bases: TGTGCCAGCAGTAAAGGAACGGGACAGCCAAATGAAAAACTGTTTTTT. Translation gives CASSKGTGQPNEKLFF.

In regard to this clone: The sample carries other DNA sequences with the same CDR3. The genes are TRBV10-3 and TRBJ2-7; 11 bases agree with TRBD2. Germline assignment: CDR1 ENHRY and CDR2 SYGVKD. V dropped 4 bases and J dropped 1; count of bases not matched to a gene: 3. The length of the CDR3 is 15 residues. CDR3 sequence: CAISGLAGGSYEQYF. DNA for the CDR3: TGTGCCATCAGTGGTCTAGCGGGGGGATCCTACGAGCAGTACTTC.

V usage is TRBV2 and J usage is TRBJ2-7, with TRBD1 matching 8 bases. This CDR3 spans 14 amino acids. V trimming: 3 bases; J trimming: 6 bases; junction bases outside the gene matches: 7. Germline CDR1 reads SNHLY; CDR2 reads FYNNEI. In DNA, the CDR3 is TGTGCCAGCAGTGAGGTAGCAGGGGGCCGCGAGCAGTACTTC. Its protein product is CASSEVAGGREQYF.

The J gene is TRBJ1-6, the V gene TRBV3-1 (or the pseudogene TRBV3-2), with D perhaps matching TRBD1 (6 bases). V shed 1 base and J shed 7 bases, with 14 bases lying between them. The CDR3 consists of 16 residues. Germline values: CDR1 LGHDT, CDR2 YNNKEL (reference sequence). CDR3 in amino acids: CASSQGMGAKNSPLHF. The CDR3 DNA reads as TGTGCCAGCAGCCAAGGTATGGGGGCTAAAAATTCACCCCTCCACTTT.

The chain couples TRBV28 to TRBJ1-1; D call uncertain. The CDR3 is 14 amino acids. V was clipped by 3 bases and J by 7 bases, with 15 bases between them. CDR1 MDHEN and CDR2 SYDVKM come from the germline V gene. CDR3 bases: TGTGCCAGCAGTTTTTTTCGGAGCGGGTATGAAGCTTTCTTT. Protein product: CASSFFRSGYEAFF.

The rearrangement uses TRBV6-6 and TRBJ1-5; 9 nucleotides line up with TRBD1. Germline V gene lookup returns CDR1 MNHNY and CDR2 SVGAGI (reference sequence). This CDR3 is 16 amino acids long. The junction had 10 bases not matched to a gene; V was cut back by 5 bases and J by 5 bases. The DNA of the CDR3 is TGTGCCAGCAGTACCACAGGGGGCGGACCTGATCAGCCCCAGCATTTT. As protein: CASSTTGGGPDQPQHF.

As DNA, the CDR3 is TGTGCCAGCAGCTTATATTCAGGGGGCCTTGGCTACACCTTC. Amino acid sequence: CASSLYSGGLGYTF. The chain has TRBV13 and TRBJ1-2; 8 nucleotides match TRBD1. CDR3 size: 14 residues. V gave up 2 bases and J gave up 7 bases; unmatched junction bases: 6. The germline V gene encodes CDR1 PRHDT and CDR2 FYEKMQ (reference sequence).